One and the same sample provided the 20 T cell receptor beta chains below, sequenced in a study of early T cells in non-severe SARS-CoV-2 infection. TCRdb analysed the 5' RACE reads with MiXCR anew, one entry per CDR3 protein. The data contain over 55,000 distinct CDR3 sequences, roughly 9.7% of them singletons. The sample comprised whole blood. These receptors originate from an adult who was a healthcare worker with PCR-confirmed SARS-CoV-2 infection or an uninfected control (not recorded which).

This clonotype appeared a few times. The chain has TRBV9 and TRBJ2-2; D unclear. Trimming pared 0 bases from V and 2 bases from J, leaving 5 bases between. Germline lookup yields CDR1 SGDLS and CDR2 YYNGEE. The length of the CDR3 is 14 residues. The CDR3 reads CASSVVGNTGELFF. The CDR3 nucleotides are TGTGCCAGCAGCGTAGTCGGAAACACCGGGGAGCTGTTTTTT.

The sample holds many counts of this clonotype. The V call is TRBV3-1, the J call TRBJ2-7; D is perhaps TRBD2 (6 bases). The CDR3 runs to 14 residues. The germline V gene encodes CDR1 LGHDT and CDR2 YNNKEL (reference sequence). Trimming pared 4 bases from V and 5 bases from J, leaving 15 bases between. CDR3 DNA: TGTGCCAGCAGCCCTCGGGCTAGCGACCACGAGCAGTACTTC. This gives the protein CASSPRASDHEQYF.

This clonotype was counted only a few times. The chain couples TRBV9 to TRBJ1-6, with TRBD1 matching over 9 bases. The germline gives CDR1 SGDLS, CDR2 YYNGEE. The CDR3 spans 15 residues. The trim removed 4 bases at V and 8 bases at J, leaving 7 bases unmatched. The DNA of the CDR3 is TGTGCCAGCAGCTTCCGGGACAGGGAGTATTCACCCCTCCACTTT. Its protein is CASSFRDREYSPLHF. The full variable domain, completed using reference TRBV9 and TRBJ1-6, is DSGVTQTPKHLITATGQRVTLRCSPRSGDLSVYWYQQSLDQGLQFLIQYYNGEERAKGNILERFSAQQFPDLHSELNLSSLELGDSALYFCASSFRDREYSPLHFGNGTRLTVT.

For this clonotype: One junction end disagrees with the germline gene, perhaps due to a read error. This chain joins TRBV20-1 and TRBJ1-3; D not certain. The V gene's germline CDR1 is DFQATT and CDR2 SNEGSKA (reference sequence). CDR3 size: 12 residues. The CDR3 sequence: CSSSTSGNTIYF. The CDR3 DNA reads TGCAGTTCTAGCACCTCTGGAAACACCATATATTTT.

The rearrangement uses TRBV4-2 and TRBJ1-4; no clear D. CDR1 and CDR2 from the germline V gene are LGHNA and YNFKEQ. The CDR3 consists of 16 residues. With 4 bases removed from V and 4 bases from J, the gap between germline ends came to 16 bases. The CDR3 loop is CASSPPLRSYNEKLFF. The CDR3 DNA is TGTGCCAGCAGCCCCCCCTTACGGAGCTATAATGAAAAACTGTTTTTT.

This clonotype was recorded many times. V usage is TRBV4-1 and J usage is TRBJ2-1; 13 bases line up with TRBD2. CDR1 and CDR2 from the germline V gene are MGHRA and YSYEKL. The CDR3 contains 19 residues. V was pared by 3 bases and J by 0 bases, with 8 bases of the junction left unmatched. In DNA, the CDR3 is TGCGCCAGCAGCCATAGACTAGCGGGAGGCCAGAGCTCCTACAATGAGCAGTTCTTC. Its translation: CASSHRLAGGQSSYNEQFF.

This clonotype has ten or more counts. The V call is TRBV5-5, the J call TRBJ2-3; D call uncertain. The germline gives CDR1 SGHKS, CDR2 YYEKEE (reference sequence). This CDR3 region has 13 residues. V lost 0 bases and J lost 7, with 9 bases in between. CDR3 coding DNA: TGTGCCAGCAGCTTGGAACTGCCGCATACGCAGTATTTT. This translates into CASSLELPHTQYF.

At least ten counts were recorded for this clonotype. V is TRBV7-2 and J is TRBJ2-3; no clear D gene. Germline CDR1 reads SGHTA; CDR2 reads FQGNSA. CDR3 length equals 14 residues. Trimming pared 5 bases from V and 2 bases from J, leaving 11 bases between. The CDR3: CASSLWADTDTQYF. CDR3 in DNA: TGTGCCAGCAGCCTATGGGCGGACACAGATACGCAGTATTTT. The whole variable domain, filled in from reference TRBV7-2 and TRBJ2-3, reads GAGVSQSPSNKVTEKGKDVELRCDPISGHTALYWYRQSLGQGLEFLIYFQGNSAPDKSGLPSDRFSAERTGGSVSTLTIQRTQQEDSAVYLCASSLWADTDTQYFGPGTRLTVL.

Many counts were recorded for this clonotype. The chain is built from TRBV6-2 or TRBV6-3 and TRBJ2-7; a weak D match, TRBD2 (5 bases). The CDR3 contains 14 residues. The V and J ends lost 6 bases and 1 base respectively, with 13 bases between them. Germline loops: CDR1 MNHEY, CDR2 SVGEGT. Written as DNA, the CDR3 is TGTGCCAGCAGCTCCCCGGACTCTTCCTACGAGCAGTACTTC. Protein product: CASSSPDSSYEQYF.

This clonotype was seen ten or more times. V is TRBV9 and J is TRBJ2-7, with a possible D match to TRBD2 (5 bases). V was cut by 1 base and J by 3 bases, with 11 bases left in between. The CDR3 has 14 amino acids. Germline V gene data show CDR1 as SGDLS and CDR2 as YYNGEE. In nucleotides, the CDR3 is TGTGCCAGCAGCGTAAATCCGGGGTTCTACGAGCAGTACTTC. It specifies CASSVNPGFYEQYF. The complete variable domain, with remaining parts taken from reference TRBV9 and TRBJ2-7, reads DSGVTQTPKHLITATGQRVTLRCSPRSGDLSVYWYQQSLDQGLQFLIQYYNGEERAKGNILERFSAQQFPDLHSELNLSSLELGDSALYFCASSVNPGFYEQYFGPGTRLTVT.

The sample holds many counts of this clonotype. CDR3 loop: CASGGRKNEQFF. DNA for the CDR3: TGTGCCAGCGGCGGGCGGAAAAATGAGCAGTTCTTC. This chain uses TRBV7-9 with TRBJ2-1, with D perhaps matching TRBD2 (5 bases). Germline values: CDR1 SEHNR, CDR2 FQNEAQ (reference sequence). Trimming removed 8 bases from V and 7 bases from J, with 12 bases in between. The CDR3 is 12 amino acids.

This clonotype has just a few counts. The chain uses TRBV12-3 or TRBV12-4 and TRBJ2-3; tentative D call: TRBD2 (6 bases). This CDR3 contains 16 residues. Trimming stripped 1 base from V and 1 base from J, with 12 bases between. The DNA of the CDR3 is TGTGCCAGCAGTTTAGTGGCGGGACGGGGCACAGATACGCAGTATTTT. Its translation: CASSLVAGRGTDTQYF.

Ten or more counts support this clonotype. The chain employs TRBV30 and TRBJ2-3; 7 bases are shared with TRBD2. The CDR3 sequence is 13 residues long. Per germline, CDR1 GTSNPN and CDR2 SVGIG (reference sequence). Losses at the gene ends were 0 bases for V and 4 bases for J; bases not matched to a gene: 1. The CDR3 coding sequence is TGTGCCTGGAGTGTGGGGGGGGCAGATACGCAGTATTTT. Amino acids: CAWSVGGADTQYF.

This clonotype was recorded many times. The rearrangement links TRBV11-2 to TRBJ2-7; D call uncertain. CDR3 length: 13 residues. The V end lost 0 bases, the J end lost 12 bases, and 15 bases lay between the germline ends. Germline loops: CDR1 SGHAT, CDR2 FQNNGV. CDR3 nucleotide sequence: TGTGCCAGCAGCTTAGATCGGGTTAGGCAGCTGTACTTC. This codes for CASSLDRVRQLYF.

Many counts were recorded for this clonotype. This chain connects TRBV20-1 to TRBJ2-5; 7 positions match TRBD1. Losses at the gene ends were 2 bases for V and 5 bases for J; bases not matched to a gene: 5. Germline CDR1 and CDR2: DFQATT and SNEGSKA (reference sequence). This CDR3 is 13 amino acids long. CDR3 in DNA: TGCAGTGCTAGACGGCAGGGGGTTGAGACCCAGTACTTC. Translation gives CSARRQGVETQYF.

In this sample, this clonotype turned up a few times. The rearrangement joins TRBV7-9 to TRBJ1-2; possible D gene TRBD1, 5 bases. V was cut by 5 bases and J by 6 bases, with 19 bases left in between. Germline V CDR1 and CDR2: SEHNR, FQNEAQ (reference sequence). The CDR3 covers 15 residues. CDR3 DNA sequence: TGTGCCAGCAGCCCGCGGGCGACAGACCAGGATGGCTACACCTTC. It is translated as CASSPRATDQDGYTF.

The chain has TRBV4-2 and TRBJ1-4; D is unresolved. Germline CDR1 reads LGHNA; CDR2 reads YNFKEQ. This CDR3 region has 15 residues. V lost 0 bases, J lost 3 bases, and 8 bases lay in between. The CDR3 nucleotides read TGTGCCAGCAGCCAAGAGTCCGGGGCTAATGAAAAACTGTTTTTT. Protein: CASSQESGANEKLFF.

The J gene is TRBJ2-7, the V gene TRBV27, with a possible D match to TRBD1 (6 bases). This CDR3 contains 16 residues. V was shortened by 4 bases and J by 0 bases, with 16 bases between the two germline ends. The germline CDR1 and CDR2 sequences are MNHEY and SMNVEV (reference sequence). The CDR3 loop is CASSSVTGTLSYEQYF. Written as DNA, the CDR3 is TGTGCCAGCAGTTCGGTTACAGGGACGCTCTCCTACGAGCAGTACTTC.

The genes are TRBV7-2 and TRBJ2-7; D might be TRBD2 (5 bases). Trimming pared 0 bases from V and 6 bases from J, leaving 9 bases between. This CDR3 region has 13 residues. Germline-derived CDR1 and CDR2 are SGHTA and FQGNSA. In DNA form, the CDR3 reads TGTGCCAGCAGCTTAGCGGGAGTCACCGAGCAGTACTTC. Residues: CASSLAGVTEQYF.

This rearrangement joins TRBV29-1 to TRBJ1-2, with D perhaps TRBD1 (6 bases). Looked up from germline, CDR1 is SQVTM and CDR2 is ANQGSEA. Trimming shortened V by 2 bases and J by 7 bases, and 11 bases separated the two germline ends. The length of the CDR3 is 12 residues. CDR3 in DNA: TGCAGCGTTGAATCGGGGGCGCTTGGCTACACCTTC. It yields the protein CSVESGALGYTF.